This T cell receptor beta chain was found in a study of CD8 T cells in ankylosing spondylitis. Regarding the study as a whole: Peripheral blood held disease-linked clones only at relatively low frequency, and these were CD8+.

V lost 6 bases to trimming and J lost 3 bases; unmatched junction nucleotides: 3. This CDR3 is built from 13 residues. Germline CDR1 is SGHTA and CDR2 is FQGNSA. In its sample, this clonotype was seen many times. Its antigen remains unidentified. Libraries for TCR beta were made by quantitative 5'-RACE with molecular barcodes. TCRdb independently ran MiXCR on the 5' RACE reads; one entry per CDR3 protein. The profile shows approximately 240,000 distinct CDR3 sequences, roughly a tenth of them singletons. Sequenced: blood, either unsorted or a sorted T cell fraction (not recorded which). The TCR comes from a male donor with ankylosing spondylitis or in good health (not recorded which). The chain carries TRBV7-2 and TRBJ1-2; 8 positions match TRBD1. The chain's CDR3 is CASSSDRDYGYTF. The CDR3 DNA sequence: TGTGCCAGCAGTTCGGACAGGGACTATGGCTACACCTTC. Full variable domain (rest looked up from reference TRBV7-2 and TRBJ1-2): GAGVSQSPSNKVTEKGKDVELRCDPISGHTALYWYRQSLGQGLEFLIYFQGNSAPDKSGLPSDRFSAERTGGSVSTLTIQRTQQEDSAVYLCASSSDRDYGYTFGSGTRLTVV.